This section outlines one TCR beta chain sequence together with its context. Its matching antigen is unknown. This sample was included in a study of radiotherapy plus CTLA-4 blockade in lung cancer. Study-wide findings and caveats: Blood-borne expansion of tumor-derived TCR clones followed radiotherapy plus ipilimumab.

Patients in the study, people with chemo-refractory metastatic non-small-cell lung cancer, received focal radiation plus ipilimumab CTLA-4 blockade. The V segment lost 0 bases and the J segment 2 bases; nucleotides outside the gene matches: 4. The CDR3 length is 16 residues. The germline V gene encodes CDR1 MGHRA and CDR2 YSYEKL. Repertoires were generated with immunoSEQ multiplex PCR, while TCRdb's copy carries only in-frame clones and drops some. Among 83,000 or so clones, roughly four fifths were seen once, and the ten largest hold 0.82%. This TCR came from a human donor with non-small cell lung cancer who had stable disease on radiotherapy plus ipilimumab. The chain employs TRBV4-1 and TRBJ2-1, with 7 bases that match TRBD2. Here the sequenced sample was peripheral blood, taken from a patient treated with radiotherapy plus ipilimumab. CDR3 in amino acids: CASSQDPAGAYNEQFF. The CDR3, as DNA: TGCGCCAGCAGCCAAGATCCGGCGGGAGCCTACAATGAGCAGTTCTTC.